This TCR beta chain was recorded in a study of blood T cell repertoires in COVID-19. The data were produced by immunoSEQ multiplex PCR, yet TCRdb's version contains in-frame clones alone and is incomplete. Here the sample spans roughly 250,000 clones, 83% being singletons. The sample taken for sequencing was PBMCs or T cells enriched from blood (not recorded which). This receptor was taken from a woman between 40 and 50 years old who had been exposed to COVID-19.

CDR3 region: CSVARRLAQHTEAFF. DNA of the CDR3: TGCAGCGTTGCAAGGAGGCTCGCCCAACACACTGAAGCTTTCTTT. V and J are TRBV29-1 and TRBJ1-1; D gene ambiguous. The CDR3 is 15 residues long. Trimming pared 4 bases from V and 3 bases from J, leaving 18 bases between. From germline, CDR1 is SQVTM and CDR2 ANQGSEA. Using reference TRBV29-1 and TRBJ1-1 for the parts outside the CDR3, the full variable domain is SAVISQKPSRDICQRGTSLTIQCQVDSQVTMMFWYRQQPGQSLTLIATANQGSEATYESGFVIDKFPISRPNLTFSTLTVSNMSPEDSSIYLCSVARRLAQHTEAFFGQGTRLTVV.